The source of this T cell receptor (beta chain) is a study of T cells after yellow fever vaccination. This clonotype was counted many times. Germline CDR1 is KGHDR and CDR2 is SFDVKD. V was trimmed by 9 bases and J by 3 bases, leaving 14 bases between them. The length of the CDR3 is 13 residues. Via MiXCR, TCRdb re-called the 5' RACE reads, giving one row per CDR3 protein. This table has some 150,000 distinct CDR3 sequences, roughly 11% appearing once. This chain uses TRBV24-1 with TRBJ2-7, with D perhaps given as TRBD1 or TRBD2 (6 bases each). The clonotype was recovered from a man aged 18 to 30 who received the YFV17D yellow fever vaccine. Sequencing was performed on CD8+ T cells sorted from PBMCs, taken 15 days after the yellow fever booster vaccination. The CDR3 loop is CATQQGTGYEQYF. CDR3 bases: TGTGCCACCCAGCAGGGGACTGGCTACGAGCAGTACTTC.